The source of this T cell receptor (beta chain) is a study of blood T cell repertoires in COVID-19. Whole-study context: T cells, B-cell-depleted T cells, or PBMCs supplied cDNA or gDNA.

Repertoires were generated with immunoSEQ multiplex PCR, while TCRdb's copy carries only in-frame clones and drops some. This repertoire shows 250,000 to 400,000 clones, more than 70% found once; its top ten account for about 1.5%. Deletions cut 6 bases from V and 0 bases from J, with 3 bases between. Germline assignment: CDR1 MDHEN and CDR2 SYDVKM. The CDR3 length is 11 residues. The TCR comes from a young woman with COVID-19, enrolled during active disease. This chain joins TRBV28 and TRBJ2-7; D uncertain. The specimen sequenced was peripheral blood. DNA of the CDR3: TGTGCCAGCAGCAACTCCTACGAGCAGTACGTC. This encodes CASSNSYEQYV.